Shown below are 16 T cell receptor beta chains from a single sample sequenced in a study of blood T cell repertoires in COVID-19. The method was immunoSEQ multiplex PCR; TCRdb's version includes in-frame clones alone and lacks a portion of them. The sample carries just under 50,000 clones, around three quarters recorded once. The sequencing sample was made of peripheral blood. These receptors were collected from a man between 70 and 80 years old with acute or convalescent COVID-19.

This rearrangement joins TRBV29-1 to TRBJ2-3; 14 bases line up with TRBD2. There are 15 residues in the CDR3. The J segment lost 8 bases and the V segment lost 5 bases, leaving 9 bases of the junction unmatched. Germline CDR1 reads SQVTM; CDR2 reads ANQGSEA. Here the CDR3 reads CSVPMTSGGAGTQYF. For the CDR3, the DNA is TGCAGCGTTCCCATGACTAGCGGGGGGGCTGGTACGCAGTATTTT.

V and J are TRBV29-1 and TRBJ2-5; TRBD2 is a possible D gene (6 bases). V lost 2 bases and J lost 2, with 12 bases in between. The CDR3 spans 14 residues. Germline V gene data show CDR1 as SQVTM and CDR2 as ANQGSEA. The CDR3 bases are TGCAGCGTTGAACGGGGGTCGGGGCAAGAGACCCAGTACTTC. It codes for CSVERGSGQETQYF.

The chain combines TRBV15 with TRBJ2-7, with TRBD1 identical over 9 bases. The CDR3 has 14 amino acids. The germline V gene encodes CDR1 LNHNV and CDR2 YYDKDF (reference sequence). V lost 5 bases to trimming and J lost 4 bases; unmatched junction nucleotides: 6. CDR3 sequence reads: CATSSRDRVYEQYF. CDR3 nucleotides: TGTGCCACCAGCTCCCGGGACAGGGTATACGAGCAGTACTTC.

V and J are TRBV5-1 and TRBJ2-5; 11 nucleotides align to TRBD2. Per germline, CDR1 SGHRS and CDR2 YFSETQ. This CDR3 is built from 17 residues. Trimming removed 4 bases from V and 2 bases from J; junction bases left unmatched: 10. The CDR3 is CASSVRRLAGLQETQYF. The CDR3 region has the DNA TGCGCCAGCAGCGTAAGGAGACTAGCGGGGTTACAAGAGACCCAGTACTTC.

This clone has more than one count but fewer than ten. The chain has TRBV27 and TRBJ1-5, with D possibly matching TRBD1 (5 bases). Germline values: CDR1 MNHEY, CDR2 SMNVEV (reference sequence). The CDR3 has 13 residues. V was pared by 1 base and J by 6 bases, with 7 bases between. CDR3 protein: CASSLYRGQPQHF. In nucleotides, the CDR3 is TGTGCCAGCAGTTTATATAGGGGTCAGCCCCAGCATTTT.

This chain uses TRBV27 with TRBJ2-1; D remains ambiguous. This CDR3 spans 11 amino acids. CDR1 is MNHEY, CDR2 SMNVEV, per germline (reference sequence). V lost 4 bases, J lost 9 bases, and 7 bases lay in between. CDR3 nucleotides: TGTGCCAGCAGTTCCTCTAGTGAGCAGTTCTTC. It encodes CASSSSSEQFF.

This chain connects TRBV19 to TRBJ1-5; TRBD1 matches 8 bases. There are 14 residues in the CDR3. Germline trimming cut 3 bases from V and 7 bases from J; bases unmatched to any gene: 5. Germline CDR1 reads LNHDA; CDR2 reads SQIVND (reference sequence). CDR3 in amino acids: CASSMKQGDQPQHF. DNA for the CDR3: TGTGCCAGTAGTATGAAACAGGGGGACCAGCCCCAGCATTTT.

This chain uses TRBV7-3 with TRBJ2-3; a weak D match, TRBD1 (6 bases). V was shortened by 3 bases and J by 5 bases, with 12 bases between the two germline ends. Germline V gene data show CDR1 as SGHTA and CDR2 as FQGTGA. This CDR3 has 14 amino acids. The CDR3 here is CASSFSKGQDTQYF. The CDR3 DNA follows: TGTGCCAGCAGCTTTTCCAAGGGACAAGATACGCAGTATTTT.

J is TRBJ2-5 and V is TRBV11-3; maybe TRBD2 (6 bases). With 1 base removed from V and 2 bases from J, the gap between germline ends came to 8 bases. Germline CDR1 reads SGHNT; CDR2 reads YENEEA. The CDR3 is 14 residues long. CDR3 DNA: TGTGCCAGCAGCTTAGGCGGGGATCAAGAGACCCAGTACTTC. Translation gives CASSLGGDQETQYF.

This chain joins TRBV5-1 and TRBJ2-7; the match to TRBD2 covers 16 bases. In germline, CDR1 is SGHRS, CDR2 YFSETQ. The CDR3 loop spans 21 amino acids. Trimming removed 1 base from V and 6 bases from J; junction bases left unmatched: 19. CDR3 sequence: CASSLRGAGTSGGAILLEQYF. In DNA, the CDR3 is TGCGCCAGCAGCTTGAGAGGGGCCGGGACTAGCGGGGGGGCGATTTTACTCGAGCAGTACTTC.

The chain employs TRBV6-5 and TRBJ1-5, with D possibly matching TRBD1 (5 bases). The CDR3 totals 14 residues. Germline V CDR1 and CDR2: MNHEY, SVGAGI. V lost 6 bases and J lost 2, with 11 bases in between. This chain's CDR3 is CASSSGGGNQPQHF. CDR3 bases: TGTGCCAGCAGCAGTGGGGGGGGCAATCAGCCCCAGCATTTT.

The chain uses TRBV28 and TRBJ1-2; the match to TRBD1 covers 12 bases. Per germline, CDR1 MDHEN and CDR2 SYDVKM. This CDR3 spans 15 amino acids. V lost 6 bases, J lost 7 bases, and 9 bases stayed unmatched. CDR3 in amino acids: CASSRPGQGAFGYTF. The CDR3, as DNA: TGTGCCAGCAGCCGTCCGGGACAGGGGGCCTTTGGCTACACCTTC.

A few counts support this clone. This chain uses TRBV9 with TRBJ1-2; D unresolved. Germline V gene sequence: CDR1 SGDLS, CDR2 YYNGEE. This CDR3 comprises 11 residues. V was trimmed by 5 bases and J by 2 bases, leaving 4 bases between them. This CDR3 is CASSENYGYTF. CDR3 sequence (DNA): TGTGCCAGCAGTGAGAACTATGGCTACACCTTC.

The chain is built from TRBV5-1 and TRBJ2-1, with D perhaps matching TRBD1 (5 bases). In germline, CDR1 is SGHRS, CDR2 YFSETQ. The CDR3 length is 15 residues. The V end was cut by 6 bases, the J end by 4 bases, with 17 bases between. The CDR3, as DNA: TGCGCCAGCACCGAAGGACAAGTTGGTTACAATGAGCAGTTCTTC. This sequence encodes CASTEGQVGYNEQFF.

V gene TRBV15 combines with J gene TRBJ2-3, with 10 bases matching TRBD2. The CDR3 extends over 21 amino acids. Germline V gene lookup returns CDR1 LNHNV and CDR2 YYDKDF (reference sequence). Unmatched junction bases numbered 18, after V lost 0 bases and J lost 3 bases. In nucleotides, the CDR3 is TGTGCCACCAGCAGAGATTTGGCCAGGGGGAGGTCTAGCGGGAGTACAGATACGCAGTATTTT. Translated: CATSRDLARGRSSGSTDTQYF.

This rearrangement joins TRBV11-1 to TRBJ2-1, with D possibly being TRBD1 (6 bases). V dropped 4 bases and J dropped 6 bases, with 16 bases sitting between them. Per germline, CDR1 SGHAT and CDR2 FQDESV (reference sequence). The CDR3 extends over 15 amino acids. The CDR3 is CASSSTGSWANEQFF. The CDR3 bases are TGTGCCAGCAGCTCTACAGGGTCCTGGGCCAATGAGCAGTTCTTC.